This TCR beta chain is drawn from a study of blood T cells in healthy people across ages. Trimming removed 5 bases at V and 0 bases at J, with 7 bases between. The CDR3 length is 13 residues. Germline V gene lookup returns CDR1 MGHDK and CDR2 SYGVNS. Per-sample PBMC isolation yielded at least 6.5 million cells. Together with a sample-barcoded 5' primer, a J-beta primer mix was included in a second PCR lasting about 7 to 11 cycles. TCRdb fed the 5' RACE reads into MiXCR, producing one record per CDR3 protein. The data contain 700,000 to 950,000 distinct CDR3 sequences, roughly 60% of them seen just once; the ten biggest clones take up 22%. Study-level findings and limits: The authors considered diversity estimates from one million T cells to be underestimates.

With respect to this clonotype: Its antigen is still unknown.

V is TRBV25-1 and J is TRBJ1-2; D remains ambiguous. The receptor was derived from a man younger than 40 in good health. Sequenced: blood. DNA of the CDR3: TGTGCCAGCAGTCCGCGAGCTAACTATGGCTACACCTTC. It codes for CASSPRANYGYTF.